Listed below are T cell receptor beta chains from one sample, sequenced in a study of cytomegalovirus exposure and HLA in healthy donors. TCRdb keeps only in-frame clones here, not all; method: immunoSEQ multiplex PCR. This table has over 150,000 clones, more than 80% appearing once. Sequencing input: PBMCs. All receptors come from a woman aged 18-29 years in good health and CMV-seropositive. Each CDR3 is given with its conserved first and last residue. A D gene is named only where the DNA matches it firmly.

>NA|TRBJ2-1|TRBV5-1|14
CASSYSGSYNEQFF
TGCGCCAGCAGCTACAGTGGCTCCTACAATGAGCAGTTCTTC
>TRBD2|TRBJ2-7|TRBV7-6|17
CASSPGLAGGYGDEQYF
TGTGCCAGCAGCCCAGGACTAGCGGGGGGTTATGGCGACGAGCAGTACTTC
>NA|TRBJ2-7|TRBV18|13
CASSQQGTHEQYF
TGTGCCAGCTCACAACAGGGTACGCACGAGCAGTACTTC
>TRBD2|TRBJ2-7|TRBV13|19
CASRKGTSGRAVWFNEQYF
TGTGCCAGCAGAAAAGGCACTAGCGGGAGGGCCGTGTGGTTTAACGAGCAGTACTTC
>TRBD2|TRBJ2-1|TRBV2|15
CASSVLTSGNNEQFF
TGTGCCAGCAGTGTGCTGACTAGCGGGAACAATGAGCAGTTCTTC
>NA|TRBJ2-5|TRBV6-5|13
CASSPRGLETQYF
TGTGCCAGCAGCCCCAGGGGATTAGAGACCCAGTACTTC
>TRBD1|TRBJ2-7|TRBV7-9|14
CASIDTGTGDEQYF
TGTGCCAGCATCGATACCGGGACAGGGGACGAGCAGTACTTC
>NA|TRBJ1-1|TRBV4-1|14
CASSHGGGRTEAFF
TGCGCCAGCAGCCATGGGGGGGGAAGAACTGAAGCTTTCTTT
>NA|TRBJ1-2|TRBV5-4|12
CASTDYNYGYTF
TGTGCCAGCACCGACTATAACTATGGCTACACCTTC
>TRBD2|TRBJ2-3|TRBV4-3|17
CASSQDRASGYTDTQYF
TGCGCCAGCAGCCAAGATCGGGCTAGCGGTTACACAGATACGCAGTATTTT
>NA|TRBJ2-2|TRBV19|15
CASMMGGMYTGELFF
TGTGCCAGTATGATGGGCGGGATGTACACCGGGGAGCTGTTTTTT